This T cell receptor (beta chain) was retrieved from a study of shared clonotypes between healthy human individuals. Whole-study results and caveats: Relative to clonotypes present in all four donors, those not shared had lower generation probabilities. Some naive CD4 clonotypes, roughly 4.7%, turned up in common across several donors.

Turning to this clone: Its target is not known.

Here immunoSEQ multiplex PCR was the method, and the copy in TCRdb shows in-frame clones only, minus some. There are a few million clones in the sample; 85% to 95% occur only once, and around 1.7% lies in the top ten. Terminally differentiated effector memory CD45RA+ cells were excluded by CCR7 positive selection of CD45RO-negative cells. The trim removed 0 bases at V and 6 bases at J, leaving 6 bases unmatched. This CDR3 is 17 amino acids long. Germline V gene sequence: CDR1 SGHTA, CDR2 FQGNSA. This chain joins TRBV7-2 and TRBJ2-2; 11 positions agree with TRBD2. Material: naive CD8+ T cells from PBMCs. This sequence was found in a man aged 18 to 35 in good health. Some clones in this sample may be carry-over from other donors' samples. The CDR3: CASSLAPSSGRAGELFF. The CDR3 DNA is TGTGCCAGCAGCTTAGCACCCAGTAGCGGGAGGGCCGGGGAGCTGTTTTTT.